This TCR beta chain was captured in a study of siplizumab effects on memory and regulatory T cells. Study findings and constraints: In unstimulated cells, naive T cells appeared more diverse than memory T cells and seemed major alloresponse contributors.

About this clone: Its cognate antigen is unknown.

Sequencing was performed with immunoSEQ multiplex PCR; in TCRdb, only in-frame clones are kept and a portion is missing. The sample lists some 73,000 clones, around 93% occurring once. V lost 1 base to trimming and J lost 5 bases, with 6 bases between them. This CDR3 comprises 13 residues. The germline CDR1 and CDR2 sequences are MNHEY and SMNVEV (reference sequence). This TCR came from a human donor in good health. The chain joins TRBV27 to TRBJ2-1; D is uncertain. The sample comprised CD8+ T cells sorted from blood. CDR3 DNA sequence: TGTGCCAGCAGTTTATGGGCAGACAATGAGCAGTTCTTC. Translated, it gives CASSLWADNEQFF.